This TCR beta chain was identified in a study of vaccination and CD4 T cells after COVID-19 (dated by TCRdb to 2022 to 2024). Regarding the research as a whole: The convalescent cohort comprised six males and four females, including two Hispanic individuals, seven Caucasians, two Asians and one multiracial person. Participants got two doses of the Pfizer-BioNTech BNT162b2 vaccine (n=8) or two doses of the Moderna mRNA-1273 vaccine (n=2). Post-COVID blood samples from convalescent patients were collected a median of roughly 100 days after diagnosis, with a range of roughly 35 to 161 days. The time from the second vaccine dose to post-vaccine blood sampling had a median of roughly 70 days and ranged from about 14 to 250 days. Culture stimuli were overlapping spike peptide pools from SARS-CoV-2 and from the common cold coronaviruses HCoV-NL63, HCoV-OC43 and HCoV-229E. Control cultures received a CEFX viral epitope pool as the positive control, an HIV-1 Nef peptide pool as the negative control, or no peptide. In approximately eleven COVID-19 convalescent patients and a few infection-naive healthy vaccine recipients, the spike-specific CD4+ TCR repertoire before mRNA vaccination was compared with the repertoire after mRNA vaccination. At the TCR clonotype level, an earlier paper using these donors assessed memory CD4+ T cell crossreactivity between SARS-CoV-2 and common cold coronavirus spike proteins.

Taken with the paper, the label for treatment or condition translates to: roughly 10-day PBMC culture with coronavirus spike peptide pools or control peptides (ViraFEST assay). CD4+ T cells from unexposed donors were collected before the COVID-19 pandemic (2011-2018). The ViraFEST assay was used in the study, in which antigen-specific T cells were expanded with peptide pools and expanded clonotypes were subsequently identified by TCR sequencing. PBMCs were cultured at approximately 2 million per well in IMDM supplemented with approximately 4.7% human AB serum and around 10 IU/ml IL-2, with approximately 9.2 ug/ml peptide pools added. On days 3 and 7, half of the culture medium was replaced with fresh IL-2-containing medium. CD4+ T cells were isolated after approximately ten days of culture through negative selection using the EasySep CD4+ T cell isolation kit. As cell number allowed, CD4+ T cells from unexposed donors were tested for reactivity to SARS-CoV-2 S and N and to four common cold coronavirus spike pools. Ficoll-Paque Plus gradient centrifugation was used to isolate PBMCs from whole blood, and the isolated PBMCs were then either used fresh or cryopreserved at -140C. Triplicate wells were generally used for each culture condition. The leukapheresis product used for the unexposed donors was purchased from a commercial source.

Concerning this clonotype: The antigen this receptor binds is unknown. Base qualities are not recorded, but no much larger clone differs from it by a single base.

Paper-wide results and their limitations: Among the post-vaccine SARS-CoV-2-reactive clones in convalescent patients, a median about 87% showed up only after vaccination, which suggests vaccine-specific priming. An increase in the median number of SARS-CoV-2-reactive clonotypes from roughly 20 after infection to roughly 38 after vaccination was observed, but the change was not found to be significant. The number of convalescent patients in the study was relatively small, and the study did not examine early timepoints following natural infection. Of the vaccine-specific clones in convalescent patients, 304 of 307, or nearly all, reacted only to SARS-CoV-2 spike and did not cross-react with common cold coronaviruses.

The CDR3 sequence holds 16 residues, the cysteine and phenylalanine included. The DNA shown is the 48-base CDR3, in frame from base 1. CDR1 is given as KGHSH and CDR2 as LQKENI, both from the germline V gene. Germline trimming: 5 bases from V, 0 bases from J; junction bases outside gene matches: 9. The library was built by means of PCR. DNA from cultured CD4+ T cells underwent TCR sequencing with the Oncomine TCR Beta short-read assay at the Johns Hopkins FTIC core. The QIAamp micro DNA kit was used to extract genomic DNA from the cultured CD4+ T cells. Oncomine TCR Beta libraries from cultured CD4+ T cells were pooled using unique dual indexes and sequenced on an Illumina iSeq 100. The original pipeline was this. Non-productive sequences were removed, and CDR3s not starting with C, not ending with F or W, or shorter than 7 amino acids were discarded. The MANAFEST web application identified antigen-specific clonotypes by comparing peptide-stimulated wells against reference wells and other culture wells. An FDR below 0.05, an odds ratio above 5, and a productive frequency above 0.1% in at least two of three replicate wells were required for clones to be considered positive. A clonotype was classed as cross-reactive if the clonotype showed significant expansion both in SARS-CoV-2 spike wells and in at least one common cold coronavirus spike condition. Levenshtein distances (stringdist) and unrooted phylogenetic trees (ape) in R version 3.6.1 were used to assess CDR3 homology. TCRdb cleaned the public reads at Q25 with fastp, built clones with MiXCR and kept in-frame beta chains. Each entry is one CDR3 protein sequence, shown with its most common DNA and genes. For this entry, the V and J calls and clone size follow TCRdb and not the study's own pipeline. The sample table records some 1,700 distinct CDR3 sequences; approximately 10% of these occur just once. The top ten clonotypes cover 10% to 15% of the sample.

Sample: CD4+ T cells from blood, cultured in vitro. The sequence joins TRBV18 to TRBJ1-1; 7 central nucleotides agree with TRBD1. This clonotype was sampled from a human donor in good health. The DNA sequence follows: TGTGCCAGCTCAAATACGCGGGACAGCCTGAACACTGAAGCTTTCTTT. Its translation is CASSNTRDSLNTEAFF.